The 14 T cell receptor beta chains below come from one sample, sequenced in a study of vaccination and CD4 T cells after COVID-19. An Oncomine TCR Beta short-read assay was used to sequence the DNA from cultured CD4+ T cells. TCRdb passed the PCR reads through MiXCR, listing each CDR3 protein once. The sample comprises more than 9,000 distinct CDR3 sequences, 64% of which are singletons, and around 32% rests with the top ten. Treatment reported: approximately nine-day PBMC culture with coronavirus spike peptide pools or control peptides (ViraFEST assay). Their recognized antigens are unknown. The sequencing input was CD4+ T cells from blood, cultured in vitro. The receptor set was obtained from a human donor who had recovered from COVID-19.

About this clonotype: A read error may produce the germline difference seen at one junction end. This chain uses TRBV7-7 with TRBJ2-5, with 10 bases that match TRBD2. CDR1 is SSHAT and CDR2 is FNYEAQ in the germline V gene (reference sequence). The CDR3 covers 13 residues. The CDR3 coding sequence is TGTGCTAGCAGCTTAGCGGGGGGAGAGACCCAGTACTTC. It specifies CASSLAGGETQYF. Based on the CDR3 plus reference TRBV7-7 and TRBJ2-5, the full variable domain is GAGVSQSPRYKVTKRGQDVTLRCDPISSHATLYWYQQALGQGPEFLTYFNYEAQPDKSGLPSDRFSAERPEGSISTLTIQRTEQRDSAMYRCASSLAGGETQYFGPGTRLLVL.

Here the CDR3 DNA reads TGTGCCAGCAGTTCACAGGGGATGAACACTGAAGCTTTCTTT. As protein: CASSSQGMNTEAFF. The chain carries TRBV2 and TRBJ1-1, with 7 bases identical to TRBD1. Losses at the gene ends were 5 bases for V and 0 bases for J; bases not matched to a gene: 3. CDR3 length equals 14 residues. The germline CDR1 and CDR2 sequences are SNHLY and FYNNEI.

The chain combines TRBV24-1 with TRBJ1-5, with TRBD1 matching 10 bases. Per germline, CDR1 KGHDR and CDR2 SFDVKD. Losses at the gene ends were 7 bases for V and 1 base for J; bases not matched to a gene: 9. The CDR3 sequence is 17 residues long. The chain's CDR3 is CATSSSRTGGSNQPQHF. The CDR3 DNA sequence: TGTGCCACCAGCTCATCCCGGACAGGGGGGAGCAATCAGCCCCAGCATTTT.

This chain uses TRBV20-1 with TRBJ2-7; no clear D. The CDR3 covers 16 residues. Trimming removed 0 bases at V and 4 bases at J, with 19 bases between. Per germline, CDR1 DFQATT and CDR2 SNEGSKA (reference sequence). The CDR3 coding sequence is TGCAGTGCTAGAGATCTGAGGACGAGAGGTCTTTACGAGCAGTACTTC. This codes for CSARDLRTRGLYEQYF.

The rearrangement links TRBV12-3 or TRBV12-4 to TRBJ2-5; 16 bases map to TRBD2. V lost 6 bases, J lost 5 bases, and 3 bases stayed unmatched. The length of the CDR3 is 15 residues. The CDR3 loop reads CASRGLAGGGETQYF. DNA of the CDR3: TGTGCCAGCAGGGGACTAGCGGGAGGGGGGGAGACCCAGTACTTC.

The chain carries TRBV27 and TRBJ2-5; the D gene is possibly TRBD2 (5 bases). Between the trimmed V and J ends, which lost 2 bases and 2 bases, there was a span of 12 bases. CDR3 length: 15 amino acids. The germline CDR1 and CDR2 sequences are MNHEY and SMNVEV (reference sequence). The CDR3 DNA sequence: TGTGCCAGCAGTTTACGAGGACGGGGACAAGAGACCCAGTACTTC. Residues: CASSLRGRGQETQYF.

This clonotype was observed a few times. V is TRBV15 and J is TRBJ2-7, with D perhaps matching TRBD1 (6 bases). Trimming took 0 bases from V and 2 from J, leaving 11 bases between them. This CDR3 has 15 amino acids. Germline CDR1 and CDR2: LNHNV and YYDKDF (reference sequence). The chain's CDR3 is CATSREGRGTYEQYF. The CDR3 DNA sequence: TGTGCCACCAGCAGAGAGGGCAGGGGAACCTACGAGCAGTACTTC.

This chain links TRBV30 with TRBJ1-2, with TRBD1 matching over 7 bases. Trimming took 2 bases from V and 2 from J; bases not matched to a gene: 8. The V gene's germline CDR1 is GTSNPN and CDR2 SVGIG (reference sequence). The CDR3 consists of 15 residues. In DNA form, the CDR3 reads TGTGCCTGGAGTAGGGGGCGGGACGGAAACTATGGCTACACCTTC. This codes for CAWSRGRDGNYGYTF.

The chain uses TRBV6-1 and TRBJ1-5, with D possibly being TRBD1 (5 bases). CDR1 is MNHNS, CDR2 SASEGT, per germline. The CDR3 length is 15 residues. The ends were cut back, 6 bases at V and 6 bases at J, with 18 bases in the middle. The CDR3 region is CASSLRLQGPQPQHF. The CDR3, as DNA: TGTGCCAGCAGCTTACGGCTCCAGGGTCCTCAGCCCCAGCATTTT.

The chain combines TRBV6-5 with TRBJ2-1; D may be TRBD1 (6 bases). This CDR3 has 15 residues. Germline values: CDR1 MNHEY, CDR2 SVGAGI. V dropped 0 bases and J dropped 8 bases, with 14 bases sitting between them. The CDR3 here is CASSYSMFGGHEQFF. Written as DNA, the CDR3 is TGTGCCAGCAGTTACTCGATGTTTGGGGGCCATGAGCAGTTCTTC.

V is TRBV2 and J is TRBJ1-5; 10 bases map to TRBD1. There are 15 residues in the CDR3. From germline, CDR1 is SNHLY and CDR2 FYNNEI. V was clipped by 2 bases and J by 9 bases; unmatched bases: 7. The CDR3 loop is CASSESRQGARPQHF. The CDR3 DNA is TGTGCCAGCAGTGAATCTCGACAGGGGGCAAGGCCCCAGCATTTT.

This clonotype was counted between two and nine times. The chain is built from TRBV5-4 and TRBJ1-5; 8 positions agree with TRBD1. This CDR3 contains 13 residues. Per germline, CDR1 SGHNT and CDR2 YYREEE (reference sequence). The trim removed 3 bases at V and 4 bases at J, leaving 0 bases unmatched. CDR3 in DNA: TGTGCCAGCAGCTGGGACAGGAATCAGCCCCAGCATTTT. Translation: CASSWDRNQPQHF.

This clonotype was detected a few times. The CDR3 loop reads CASSKGGRWHSNNYGYTF. For the CDR3, the DNA is TGTGCCAGCAGCAAAGGTGGCAGGTGGCACTCTAATAACTATGGCTACACCTTC. The V and J genes are TRBV21-1 and TRBJ1-2. TRBV21-1 is deemed a pseudogene. CDR3 size: 18 residues.

The table lists this clonotype with a count of one. The J gene is TRBJ1-1, the V gene TRBV30; the match to TRBD1 covers 7 bases. Per germline, CDR1 GTSNPN and CDR2 SVGIG (reference sequence). The CDR3 is made up of 13 amino acids. Losses at the gene ends were 3 bases for V and 7 bases for J; bases not matched to a gene: 8. The CDR3 region is CAWSDGTASEAFF. CDR3 sequence (DNA): TGTGCCTGGAGCGATGGGACAGCCAGTGAAGCTTTCTTT.